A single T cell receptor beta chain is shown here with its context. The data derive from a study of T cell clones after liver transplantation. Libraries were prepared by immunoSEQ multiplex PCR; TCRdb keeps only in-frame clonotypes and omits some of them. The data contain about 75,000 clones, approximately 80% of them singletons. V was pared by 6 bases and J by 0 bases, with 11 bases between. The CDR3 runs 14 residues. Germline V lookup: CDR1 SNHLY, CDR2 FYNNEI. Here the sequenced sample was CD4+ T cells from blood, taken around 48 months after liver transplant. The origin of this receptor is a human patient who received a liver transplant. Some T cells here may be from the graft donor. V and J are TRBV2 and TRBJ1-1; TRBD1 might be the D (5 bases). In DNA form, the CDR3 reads TGTGCCAGCAGCTTTGACAGCGTGAACACTGAAGCTTTCTTT. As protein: CASSFDSVNTEAFF.